This T cell receptor (beta chain) was sequenced in a study of blood T cell repertoires in COVID-19. With V trimmed by 3 bases and J by 8 bases, 6 bases remained unmatched. Germline CDR1 and CDR2: SGDLS and YYNGEE. The CDR3 loop spans 13 amino acids. Here immunoSEQ multiplex PCR was the method, and the copy in TCRdb shows in-frame clones only, minus some. Of 70,000 to 95,000 clones listed, approximately 90% are singletons. The sequence came from a woman of 80 years or more with active COVID-19. The sequencing sample was made of peripheral blood. The chain uses TRBV9 and TRBJ1-2, with 8 nucleotides matching TRBD1. CDR3 sequence reads: CASSGDRLGGYTF. Here the CDR3 DNA reads TGTGCCAGCAGCGGGGACAGGCTGGGAGGCTACACCTTC. Variable domain in full (rest from reference TRBV9 and TRBJ1-2): DSGVTQTPKHLITATGQRVTLRCSPRSGDLSVYWYQQSLDQGLQFLIQYYNGEERAKGNILERFSAQQFPDLHSELNLSSLELGDSALYFCASSGDRLGGYTFGSGTRLTVV.